The 32 T cell receptor beta chains in this list originate from one sample, sequenced in a study of blood T cell repertoires in COVID-19. Here immunoSEQ multiplex PCR was the method, and the copy in TCRdb shows in-frame clones only, minus some. Here the sample spans just under 350,000 clones, around 83% being singletons. Material: peripheral blood. These receptors were obtained from a man aged 30-40 years with active or convalescent COVID-19.

This clone was counted once. This chain uses TRBV28 with TRBJ1-5, with a tentative D call TRBD1 (6 bases). The CDR3 sequence is 13 residues long. V was clipped by 6 bases and J by 9 bases, with 15 bases between them. Looked up from germline, CDR1 is MDHEN and CDR2 is SYDVKM. The CDR3 here is CASRRQVIGPQHF. DNA of the CDR3: TGTGCCAGCAGGCGACAGGTTATCGGGCCCCAGCATTTT.

The chain recombines TRBV5-1 with TRBJ1-2; D ambiguous. From germline, CDR1 is SGHRS and CDR2 YFSETQ. The germline V and J ends were trimmed by 2 bases and 0 bases, with 11 bases remaining between them. The CDR3 consists of 15 residues. As DNA, the CDR3 is TGCGCCAGCAGCTTAGGAACAGCAGCTAACTATGGCTACACCTTC. Its protein product is CASSLGTAANYGYTF.

The CDR3 bases are TGTGCCAGCAGTCGAAGGGGGTCCCAGAGCTCCTATAATTCACCCCTCCACTTT. Translating gives CASSRRGSQSSYNSPLHF. The chain combines TRBV2 with TRBJ1-6; the D gene is possibly TRBD1 (6 bases). Trimming took 5 bases from V and 0 from J, leaving 17 bases between them. The CDR3 contains 18 residues. CDR1 and CDR2 (germline): SNHLY, FYNNEI.

This chain joins TRBV28 and TRBJ1-1, with no clear D. From germline, CDR1 is MDHEN and CDR2 SYDVKM. V was trimmed by 3 bases and J by 1 base, leaving 9 bases between them. The CDR3 runs to 14 residues. CDR3 nucleotide sequence: TGTGCCAGCAGTTTCCGGCGGGAGAACACTGAAGCTTTCTTT. Its protein is CASSFRRENTEAFF.

V and J are TRBV5-1 and TRBJ2-1, with 12 nucleotides matching TRBD2. With 4 bases clipped from V and 7 bases from J, the junction kept 12 bases outside the gene matches. The CDR3 loop spans 17 amino acids. CDR1 and CDR2 (germline): SGHRS, YFSETQ. CDR3 in amino acids: CASSRGLAGYKGNEQFF. The CDR3 DNA reads as TGCGCCAGCAGCAGAGGACTAGCGGGGTATAAGGGTAATGAGCAGTTCTTC.

This chain uses TRBV30 with TRBJ1-2, with no clear D. The CDR3 loop spans 14 amino acids. V was pared by 1 base and J by 4 bases, with 13 bases between. Germline assignment: CDR1 GTSNPN and CDR2 SVGIG (reference sequence). This CDR3 is CAWSDSTSLYGYTF. The DNA of the CDR3 is TGTGCCTGGAGTGACTCGACATCCCTCTATGGCTACACCTTC.

J is TRBJ2-6 and V is TRBV6-2 or TRBV6-3, with 14 bases fitting TRBD2. Germline CDR1 MNHEY, CDR2 SVGEGT. Trimming at V came to 5 bases and at J to 4 bases, leaving 7 bases not matched to a gene. This CDR3 spans 18 amino acids. The CDR3 region has the DNA TGTGCCAGCAGTCGGACTAGCGGGGGGCCTTCAGGGGCCAACGTCCTGACTTTC. It specifies CASSRTSGGPSGANVLTF.

The V call is TRBV10-3, the J call TRBJ2-1, with D possibly matching TRBD2 (6 bases). Trimming took off 6 bases at V and 7 bases at J, with 19 bases between the two ends. Germline V gene sequence: CDR1 ENHRY, CDR2 SYGVKD. The CDR3 length is 15 residues. The CDR3 DNA sequence: TGTGCCATCAGGGGACTCGCCGTCGGTCCAAATGAGCAGTTCTTC. As protein: CAIRGLAVGPNEQFF.

The rearrangement uses TRBV18 and TRBJ2-5; TRBD1 is a possible D gene (6 bases). The CDR3 runs 14 residues. V lost 5 bases and J 5 bases, leaving 15 bases between the germline ends. Germline CDR1 KGHSH, CDR2 LQKENI. The CDR3 reads CASSFRDTAETQYF. The CDR3 DNA sequence: TGTGCCAGCTCATTCCGGGACACTGCGGAGACCCAGTACTTC.

The rearrangement uses TRBV27 and TRBJ2-7, with TRBD1 matching over 10 bases. The CDR3 contains 13 residues. After removal of 3 bases from V and 6 bases from J, the junction contained 2 bases not matched to a gene. From germline, CDR1 is MNHEY and CDR2 SMNVEV (reference sequence). The CDR3 reads CASSLTGGGEQYF. CDR3 nucleotides: TGTGCCAGCAGTTTGACAGGGGGCGGCGAGCAGTACTTC.

The rearrangement links TRBV10-3 to TRBJ1-1; D possibly corresponds to TRBD1 (6 bases). Trimming shortened V by 4 bases and J by 1 base, and 13 bases separated the two germline ends. Germline V gives CDR1 ENHRY, CDR2 SYGVKD. This CDR3 has 15 residues. CDR3 bases: TGTGCCATCAGTGCCACACAGGGTAGGAACACTGAAGCTTTCTTT. This codes for CAISATQGRNTEAFF.

The CDR3 loop reads CASSHRGLYEQYF. In DNA, the CDR3 is TGTGCCAGCAGTCACAGGGGTCTCTACGAGCAGTACTTC. The gene calls are TRBV6-5 and TRBJ2-7, with 7 bases aligning to TRBD1. The V segment lost 5 bases and the J segment 3 bases; nucleotides outside the gene matches: 4. The CDR3 is made up of 13 amino acids. Germline V CDR1 and CDR2: MNHEY, SVGAGI.

The chain has TRBV19 and TRBJ2-1; 7 nucleotides agree with TRBD2. Trimming removed 9 bases from V and 5 bases from J; junction bases left unmatched: 7. The CDR3 sequence is 13 residues long. Germline V gene data show CDR1 as LNHDA and CDR2 as SQIVND (reference sequence). The CDR3 region is CASRGEVHNEQFF. In DNA form, the CDR3 reads TGTGCCAGCCGGGGGGAGGTCCACAATGAGCAGTTCTTC.

This clone was found a few times. The V call is TRBV6-2 or TRBV6-3, the J call TRBJ2-1; TRBD2 matches at 7 bases. With V trimmed by 2 bases and J by 0 bases, 10 bases remained unmatched. The V gene's germline CDR1 is MNHEY and CDR2 SVGEGT. CDR3 length: 18 residues. CDR3 coding DNA: TGTGCCAGCAGTTACGGGGAGGGCGCCTCGGGCTCCTACAATGAGCAGTTCTTC. This sequence encodes CASSYGEGASGSYNEQFF.

The gene calls are TRBV19 and TRBJ2-7, with TRBD1 identical over 7 bases. V shed 10 bases and J 0 bases; nucleotides not matched to a gene: 6. CDR1 and CDR2 (germline): LNHDA, SQIVND (reference sequence). The CDR3 extends over 13 amino acids. This CDR3 reads CATNRGPSYEQYF. The CDR3 region has the DNA TGTGCCACCAACAGGGGTCCCTCCTACGAGCAGTACTTC.

The genes are TRBV27 and TRBJ1-5; 8 nucleotides match TRBD1. This CDR3 comprises 15 residues. V lost 6 bases to trimming and J lost 3 bases; unmatched junction nucleotides: 7. CDR1 MNHEY and CDR2 SMNVEV come from the germline V gene (reference sequence). DNA for the CDR3: TGTGCCAGCAGGCAGACAGGGGTTTCCAATCAGCCCCAGCATTTT. This encodes CASRQTGVSNQPQHF.

The chain recombines TRBV11-3 with TRBJ1-3; TRBD1 matches at 8 bases. CDR3 length: 15 amino acids. Germline V gene sequence: CDR1 SGHNT, CDR2 YENEEA. The ends lost 5 bases at V and 4 bases at J; junction bases unmatched: 7. The CDR3 loop is CASSKGQVGGNTIYF. In nucleotides, the CDR3 is TGTGCCAGCAGCAAGGGACAGGTCGGAGGAAACACCATATATTTT.

This chain connects TRBV6-2 or TRBV6-3 to TRBJ2-7; TRBD1 matches 7 bases. The CDR3 loop spans 13 amino acids. CDR1 MNHEY and CDR2 SVGEGT come from the germline V gene. The ends lost 5 bases at V and 6 bases at J; junction bases unmatched: 7. The CDR3 DNA sequence: TGTGCCAGCAGTCGCTCGGGACAGTTCGAGCAGTACTTC. This codes for CASSRSGQFEQYF.

This sequence joins TRBV2 and TRBJ2-4; 10 bases align to TRBD2. The CDR3 totals 19 residues. V lost 6 bases and J lost 3; bases outside the gene matches: 17. The germline CDR1 and CDR2 sequences are SNHLY and FYNNEI. CDR3 sequence: CASRKGGLRLAGDKNIQYF. CDR3 coding DNA: TGTGCCAGCAGGAAGGGCGGACTGCGGCTAGCGGGAGACAAAAACATTCAGTACTTC.

This clone was observed a handful of times. The rearrangement joins TRBV19 to TRBJ1-5, with 7 bases lining up with TRBD1. V lost 3 bases and J lost 13; bases outside the gene matches: 6. The CDR3 totals 12 residues. The germline gives CDR1 LNHDA, CDR2 SQIVND (reference sequence). DNA for the CDR3: TGTGCCAGTAGTATGTCCCAGGGGGAACAGCATTTT. Amino acid sequence: CASSMSQGEQHF.

The chain has TRBV27 and TRBJ2-7; 9 nucleotides match TRBD2. The CDR3 is 18 amino acids. The V gene end was trimmed by 0 bases and the J gene end by 2 bases; junction bases not matched to a gene: 11. CDR1 and CDR2 (germline): MNHEY, SMNVEV (reference sequence). In DNA, the CDR3 is TGTGCCAGCAGTTTATCTCCGAGCGGGAGGTGGGGAACCTACGAGCAGTACTTC. Translation: CASSLSPSGRWGTYEQYF.

The chain joins TRBV4-3 to TRBJ2-2; 8 bases map to TRBD2. The CDR3 totals 17 residues. Per germline, CDR1 LGHNA and CDR2 YSLEER. The V and J ends lost 4 bases and 1 base, in that order; junction bases with no gene match: 8. The CDR3 protein is CASSLRMTSENTGELFF. CDR3 sequence (DNA): TGCGCCAGCAGCCTTCGGATGACTAGCGAGAACACCGGGGAGCTGTTTTTT.

The chain carries TRBV4-2 and TRBJ1-1; 7 positions agree with TRBD1. This CDR3 region has 16 residues. Germline V gene sequence: CDR1 LGHNA, CDR2 YNFKEQ. Trimming at V came to 4 bases and at J to 4 bases, leaving 12 bases not matched to a gene. The CDR3 is CASSRETGHGSTEAFF. The CDR3 nucleotides are TGTGCCAGCAGCCGAGAGACAGGGCATGGGAGCACTGAAGCTTTCTTT.

The genes are TRBV11-2 and TRBJ2-3; 8 bases align to TRBD1. Trimming cost V 3 bases and J 6 bases; bases outside gene matches: 5. From germline, CDR1 is SGHAT and CDR2 FQNNGV. This CDR3 is built from 14 residues. The CDR3 nucleotides read TGTGCCAGCAGCTTGGACAGGGTATACGATACGCAGTATTTT. This gives the protein CASSLDRVYDTQYF. The full variable domain, rest sourced from reference TRBV11-2 and TRBJ2-3, is EAGVAQSPRYKIIEKRQSVAFWCNPISGHATLYWYQQILGQGPKLLIQFQNNGVVDDSQLPKDRFSAERLKGVDSTLKIQPAKLEDSAVYLCASSLDRVYDTQYFGPGTRLTVL.

In regard to this clone: Germline is not matched at one junction end, which may reflect a read error. The chain uses TRBV11-2 and TRBJ1-1, with TRBD1 matching over 7 bases. Germline V lookup: CDR1 SGHAT, CDR2 FQNNGV. There are 13 residues in the CDR3. The CDR3: CASRLGGGTEAFF. CDR3 DNA: TGTGCCAGCAGGTTAGGGGGCGGCACTGAAGCTTTCTTT.

The chain uses TRBV7-8 and TRBJ2-1, with 10 bases that match TRBD2. Per germline, CDR1 SGHVS and CDR2 FQNEAQ. The CDR3 totals 12 residues. Germline trimming cut 3 bases from V and 15 bases from J; bases unmatched to any gene: 5. The CDR3: CASSFTGTSVFF. The DNA of the CDR3 is TGTGCCAGCAGCTTTACCGGGACTAGCGTGTTCTTC.

The V and J genes are TRBV7-3 and TRBJ2-2, with TRBD2 matching over 11 bases. This CDR3 spans 14 amino acids. V shed 6 bases, J shed 7 bases, and the junction held 4 bases outside the gene matches. CDR1 is SGHTA, CDR2 FQGTGA, per germline. CDR3 protein: CASRLAGADGELFF. The CDR3 nucleotides read TGTGCCAGCAGACTAGCGGGAGCGGACGGGGAGCTGTTTTTT.

This sequence joins TRBV7-9 and TRBJ1-2; 7 bases line up with TRBD1. Germline CDR1 SEHNR, CDR2 FQNEAQ (reference sequence). Trimming removed 1 base from V and 6 bases from J; junction bases left unmatched: 5. This CDR3 region has 14 residues. Here the CDR3 reads CASSLGRTGDGYTF. The CDR3 DNA sequence: TGTGCCAGCAGCTTAGGGAGAACAGGGGATGGCTACACCTTC.

V gene TRBV6-1 combines with J gene TRBJ1-1; D not certain. CDR3 length: 14 residues. V was trimmed by 2 bases and J by 0 bases, leaving 7 bases between them. Germline loops: CDR1 MNHNS, CDR2 SASEGT. CDR3 residues: CASSEIRLNTEAFF. CDR3 nucleotides: TGTGCCAGCAGTGAAATTCGGTTGAACACTGAAGCTTTCTTT.

The rearrangement joins TRBV19 to TRBJ2-3, with 8 bases that match TRBD2. After removal of 3 bases from V and 2 bases from J, the junction contained 7 bases not matched to a gene. This CDR3 spans 16 amino acids. In germline, CDR1 is LNHDA, CDR2 SQIVND (reference sequence). DNA of the CDR3: TGTGCCAGTAGTATGTTGGGCGGGGGGCCCACAGATACGCAGTATTTT. As protein: CASSMLGGGPTDTQYF.

The rearrangement joins TRBV5-1 to TRBJ2-7; 8 bases are shared with TRBD2. With V trimmed by 4 bases and J by 3 bases, 12 bases remained unmatched. The length of the CDR3 is 16 residues. Germline CDR1 reads SGHRS; CDR2 reads YFSETQ. The CDR3 loop reads CASSPGGRWEFYEQYF. The CDR3 DNA is TGCGCCAGCAGCCCGGGAGGGAGGTGGGAGTTCTACGAGCAGTACTTC.

This clone appeared a few times. This chain joins TRBV4-1 and TRBJ1-5; D call uncertain. Deletions cut 1 base from V and 4 bases from J, with 5 bases between. Germline CDR1 and CDR2: MGHRA and YSYEKL. The CDR3 contains 13 residues. DNA of the CDR3: TGCGCCAGCAGCCAAGTCAAAAATCAGCCCCAGCATTTT. Its protein product is CASSQVKNQPQHF.